The table lists the clone carrying this T cell receptor beta chain with a few counts. Its antigen is not identified. The size of this beta chain means little, since it is a stray read in a library made for alpha chains. This entry is derived from a study of spatial heterogeneity in lung cancer. Study-wide findings and caveats: One measure, the expanded intratumoral alpha and beta TCR count, tracked tumor mutation counts. Ubiquitous and regional nonsynonymous mutations were each tracked by the matching count of ubiquitous or regional expanded TCRs.

One entry per CDR3 protein results from TCRdb running MiXCR on the 5' RACE reads. This sample carries 9,500 to 11,000 distinct CDR3 sequences, roughly 12% of them seen once, and the ten largest clones take about 10%. This sample's time point: sample taken at primary tumor resection. Frozen PBMC, nontumor lung or tumor provided whole RNA, which was sequenced unsorted. The CDR3 loop spans 15 amino acids. Trimming shortened V by 5 bases and J by 6 bases, and 19 bases separated the two germline ends. Sequencing used lung tumor tissue, obtained at surgery. This sequence originates from a male donor with early-stage non-small cell lung cancer. The rearrangement uses TRBV12-3 or TRBV12-4 and TRBJ1-1; perhaps TRBD1 as D (5 bases). The CDR3 DNA follows: TGTGCCAGCAGTGCCCTGCAGGCCCAGGGCGCTGAAGCTTTCTTT. Protein: CASSALQAQGAEAFF.